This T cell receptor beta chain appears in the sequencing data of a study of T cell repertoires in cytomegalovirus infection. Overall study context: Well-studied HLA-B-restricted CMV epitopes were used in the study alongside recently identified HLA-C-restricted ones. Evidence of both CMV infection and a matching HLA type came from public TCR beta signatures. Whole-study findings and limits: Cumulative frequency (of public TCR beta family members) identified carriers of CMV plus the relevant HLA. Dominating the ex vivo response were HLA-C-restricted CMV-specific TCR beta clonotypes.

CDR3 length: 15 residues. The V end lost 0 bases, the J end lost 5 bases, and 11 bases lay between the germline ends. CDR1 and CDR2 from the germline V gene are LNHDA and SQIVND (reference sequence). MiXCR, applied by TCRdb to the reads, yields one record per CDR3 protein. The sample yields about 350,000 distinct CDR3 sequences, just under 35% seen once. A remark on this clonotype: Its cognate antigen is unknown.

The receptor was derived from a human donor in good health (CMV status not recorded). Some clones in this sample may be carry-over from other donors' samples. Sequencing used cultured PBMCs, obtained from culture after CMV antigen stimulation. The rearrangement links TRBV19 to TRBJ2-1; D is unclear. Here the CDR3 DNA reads TGTGCCAGTAGTATAGATCACGGTGGGAACAATGAGCAGTTCTTC. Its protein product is CASSIDHGGNNEQFF.